This T cell receptor beta chain was retrieved from a study of shared clonotypes between healthy human individuals. As regards this clone: The sample contains more than one DNA sequence encoding this CDR3.

Those who donated, Caucasian adults without exception, all lived in Nashville, Tennessee. Between the trimmed V and J ends, which lost 3 bases and 2 bases, there was a span of 3 bases. From germline, CDR1 is MNHEY and CDR2 SMNVEV (reference sequence). The CDR3 is made up of 12 amino acids. Each replicate PCR on the sorted subsets used about 220 ng DNA (roughly 27,000 T cell genomes). Clones were sequenced by immunoSEQ multiplex PCR, and TCRdb holds only the in-frame ones, with some missing. The sample includes over 2 million clones, around 93% of them seen just once. The rearrangement joins TRBV27 to TRBJ2-3; D gene ambiguous. The source is a man between 18 and 29 years old in good health. Some clones in this sample may be carry-over from other donors' samples. Sequencing was done on a sample of naive CD4+ T cells from PBMCs. Subset in this sample: CD45RA+ positively selected. CDR3 in DNA: TGTGCCAGCAGTTTTGACACAGATACGCAGTATTTT. It translates to CASSFDTDTQYF.